This TCR beta chain was captured by sequencing in a study of shared clonotypes between healthy human individuals. V lost 6 bases and J lost 0, with 15 bases in between. From germline, CDR1 is MNHNY and CDR2 SVGAGI (reference sequence). The CDR3 is 16 residues long. Adults of Caucasian background living in Nashville, Tennessee made up all donors. Measured with immunoSEQ multiplex PCR; TCRdb has only the in-frame clones, and not every one. The profile shows around 990,000 clones, roughly 80% of them singletons. The origin of this receptor is a man between 18 and 35 years old in good health. Some clones in this sample may be carry-over from other donors' samples. Input material: memory CD4+ T cells from PBMCs. Subset specified: CD45RA-negative fraction. The rearrangement joins TRBV6-6 to TRBJ2-1; D unresolved. The chain's CDR3 is CASRSMDGSSYNEQFF. CDR3 nucleotide sequence: TGTGCCAGCAGAAGTATGGACGGAAGCTCCTACAATGAGCAGTTCTTC.